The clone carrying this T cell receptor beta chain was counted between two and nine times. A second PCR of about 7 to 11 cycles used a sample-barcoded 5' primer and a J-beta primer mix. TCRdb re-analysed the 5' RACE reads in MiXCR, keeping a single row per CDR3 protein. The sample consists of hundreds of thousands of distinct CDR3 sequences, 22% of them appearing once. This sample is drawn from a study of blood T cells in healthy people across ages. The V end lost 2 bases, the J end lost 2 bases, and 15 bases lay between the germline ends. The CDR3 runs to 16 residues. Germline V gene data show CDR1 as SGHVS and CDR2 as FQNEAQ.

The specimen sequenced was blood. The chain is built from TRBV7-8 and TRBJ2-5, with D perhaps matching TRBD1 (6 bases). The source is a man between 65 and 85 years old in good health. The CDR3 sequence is CASSLLTDSGQETQYF. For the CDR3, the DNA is TGTGCCAGCAGCTTACTAACGGACAGCGGACAAGAGACCCAGTACTTC.